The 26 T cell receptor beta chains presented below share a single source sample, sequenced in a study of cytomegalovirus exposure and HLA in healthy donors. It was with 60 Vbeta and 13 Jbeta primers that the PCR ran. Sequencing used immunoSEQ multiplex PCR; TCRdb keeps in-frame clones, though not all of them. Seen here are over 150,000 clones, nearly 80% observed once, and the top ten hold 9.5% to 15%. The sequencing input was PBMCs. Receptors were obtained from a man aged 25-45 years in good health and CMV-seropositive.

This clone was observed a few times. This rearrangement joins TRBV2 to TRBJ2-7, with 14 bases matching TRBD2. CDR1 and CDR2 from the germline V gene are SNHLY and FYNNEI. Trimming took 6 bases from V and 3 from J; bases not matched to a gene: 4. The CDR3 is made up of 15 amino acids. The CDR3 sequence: CASSGTSGSSYEQYF. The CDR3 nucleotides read TGTGCCAGCAGCGGGACTAGCGGGAGTAGCTACGAGCAGTACTTC.

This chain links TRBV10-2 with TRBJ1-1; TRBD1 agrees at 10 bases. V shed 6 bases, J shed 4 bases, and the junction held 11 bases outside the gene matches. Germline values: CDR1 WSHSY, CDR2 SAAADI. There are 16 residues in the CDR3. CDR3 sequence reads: CASRPAGGQGFTEAFF. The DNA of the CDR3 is TGCGCCAGCAGACCTGCGGGGGGACAGGGGTTCACTGAAGCTTTCTTT.

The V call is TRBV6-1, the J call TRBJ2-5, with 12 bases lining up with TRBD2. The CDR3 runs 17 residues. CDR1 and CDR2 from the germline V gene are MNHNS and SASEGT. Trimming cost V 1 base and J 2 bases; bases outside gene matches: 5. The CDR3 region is CASSEGSSGRGQETQYF. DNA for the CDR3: TGTGCCAGCAGTGAAGGGTCTAGCGGGAGGGGGCAAGAGACCCAGTACTTC.

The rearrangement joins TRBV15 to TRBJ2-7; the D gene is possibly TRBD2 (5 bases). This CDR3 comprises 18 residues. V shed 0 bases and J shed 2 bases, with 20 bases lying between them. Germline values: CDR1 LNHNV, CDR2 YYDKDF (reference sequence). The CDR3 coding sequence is TGTGCCACCAGCAGAGACGGTGGGCTTTCAGCGGAGACCTACGAGCAGTACTTC. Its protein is CATSRDGGLSAETYEQYF.

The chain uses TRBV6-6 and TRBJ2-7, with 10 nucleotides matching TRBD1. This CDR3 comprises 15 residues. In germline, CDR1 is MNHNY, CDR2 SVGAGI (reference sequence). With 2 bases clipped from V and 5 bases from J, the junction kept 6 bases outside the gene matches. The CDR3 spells CASSYLGTGVHEQYF. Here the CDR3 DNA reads TGTGCCAGCAGTTACCTCGGGACAGGGGTCCACGAGCAGTACTTC.

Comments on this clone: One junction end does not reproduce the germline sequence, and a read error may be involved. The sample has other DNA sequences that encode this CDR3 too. CDR3 sequence: CASREGQGSNQPQHF. DNA for the CDR3: TGTGCCAGCAGGGAGGGACAGGGTAGCAACCAGCCCCAGCATTTT. This chain connects TRBV6-5 to TRBJ1-5; 9 nucleotides agree with TRBD1. Germline V CDR1 and CDR2: MNHEY, SVGAGI. CDR3 length equals 15 residues.

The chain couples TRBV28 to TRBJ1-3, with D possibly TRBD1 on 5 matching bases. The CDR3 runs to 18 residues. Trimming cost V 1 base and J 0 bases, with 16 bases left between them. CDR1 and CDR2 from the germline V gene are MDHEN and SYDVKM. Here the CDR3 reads CASSLLGEGVRSGNTIYF. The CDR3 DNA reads TGTGCCAGCAGTTTATTGGGGGAGGGAGTTCGCTCTGGAAACACCATATATTTT.

The CDR3 DNA reads as TGTGCCAGCAACCACTTAATGCGAACTAGCGGGAGTAACACCGGGGAGCTGTTTTTT. Translating it yields CASNHLMRTSGSNTGELFF. The gene calls are TRBV28 and TRBJ2-2, with TRBD2 identical over 11 bases. This CDR3 has 19 amino acids. The germline V gene has CDR1 MDHEN and CDR2 SYDVKM. J lost 2 bases, V lost 7 bases, and 15 bases had no gene match.

CDR3 coding DNA: TGTGCCAGCAGCCGAGGGGGCGAGAGCACTGAAGCTTTCTTT. Its protein product is CASSRGGESTEAFF. The chain carries TRBV28 and TRBJ1-1, with 7 positions matching TRBD1. The CDR3 loop spans 14 amino acids. The trim removed 6 bases at V and 4 bases at J, leaving 8 bases unmatched. Germline CDR1 and CDR2: MDHEN and SYDVKM.

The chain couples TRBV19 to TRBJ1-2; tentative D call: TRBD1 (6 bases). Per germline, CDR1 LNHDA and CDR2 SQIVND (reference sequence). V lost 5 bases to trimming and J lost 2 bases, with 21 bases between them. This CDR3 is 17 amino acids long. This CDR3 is CASSAPRTALNNYGYTF. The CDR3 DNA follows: TGTGCCAGTAGTGCACCCCGGACAGCACTCAACAACTATGGCTACACCTTC.

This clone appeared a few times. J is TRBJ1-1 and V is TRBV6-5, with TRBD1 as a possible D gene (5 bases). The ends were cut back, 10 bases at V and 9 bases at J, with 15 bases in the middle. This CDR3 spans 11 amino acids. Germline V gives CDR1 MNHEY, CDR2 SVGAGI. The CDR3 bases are TGTGCCACCACAGTGTTGGGGCAAGCTTTCTTT. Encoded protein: CATTVLGQAFF.

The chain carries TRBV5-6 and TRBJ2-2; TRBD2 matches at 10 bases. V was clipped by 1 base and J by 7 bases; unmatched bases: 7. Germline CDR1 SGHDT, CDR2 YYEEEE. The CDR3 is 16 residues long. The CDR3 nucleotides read TGTGCCAGCAGCTTGTCGAGCGGGAGGGCCTACGGGGAGCTGTTTTTT. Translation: CASSLSSGRAYGELFF.

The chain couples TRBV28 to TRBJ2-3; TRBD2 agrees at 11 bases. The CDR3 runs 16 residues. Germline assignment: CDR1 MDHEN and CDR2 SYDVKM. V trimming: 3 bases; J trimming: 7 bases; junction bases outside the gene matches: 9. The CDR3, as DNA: TGTGCCAGCAGTTTCCCTACTAGCGGGAGTTTGAATACGCAGTATTTT. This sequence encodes CASSFPTSGSLNTQYF.

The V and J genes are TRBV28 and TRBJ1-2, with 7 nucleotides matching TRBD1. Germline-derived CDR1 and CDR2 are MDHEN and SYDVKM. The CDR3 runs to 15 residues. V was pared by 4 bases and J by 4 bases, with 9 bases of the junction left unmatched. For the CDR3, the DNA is TGTGCCAGCAGTTCAGATACGACAGGGTTCTATGGCTACACCTTC. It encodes CASSSDTTGFYGYTF.

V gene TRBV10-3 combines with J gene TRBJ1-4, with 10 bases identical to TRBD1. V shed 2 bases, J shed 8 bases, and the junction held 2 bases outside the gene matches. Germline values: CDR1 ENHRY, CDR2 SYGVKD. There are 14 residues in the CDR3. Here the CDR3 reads CAISEGQGDEKLFF. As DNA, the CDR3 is TGTGCCATCAGTGAGGGACAGGGGGACGAAAAACTGTTTTTT.

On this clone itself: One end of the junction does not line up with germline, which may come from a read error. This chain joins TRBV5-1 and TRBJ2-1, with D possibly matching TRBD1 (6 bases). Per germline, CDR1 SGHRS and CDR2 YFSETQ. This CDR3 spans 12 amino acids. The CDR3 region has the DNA TGCGCCAGCAGCCTGTCGGACAGAGAGCGGTTCTTC. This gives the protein CASSLSDRERFF.

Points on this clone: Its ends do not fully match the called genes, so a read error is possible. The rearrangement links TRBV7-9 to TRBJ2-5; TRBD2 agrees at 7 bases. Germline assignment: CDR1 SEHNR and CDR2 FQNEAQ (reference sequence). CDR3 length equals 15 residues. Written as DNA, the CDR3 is TGTTCCAGCACCCCCGGCGATCCGGGAGGAGAGACCCAGTACTTC. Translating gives CSSTPGDPGGETQYF. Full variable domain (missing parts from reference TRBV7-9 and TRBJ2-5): DTGVSQNPRHKITKRGQNVTFRCDPISEHNRLYWYRQTLGQGPEFLTYFQNEAQLEKSRLLSDRFSAERPKGSFSTLEIQRTEQGDSAMYLCSSTPGDPGGETQYFGPGTRLLVL.

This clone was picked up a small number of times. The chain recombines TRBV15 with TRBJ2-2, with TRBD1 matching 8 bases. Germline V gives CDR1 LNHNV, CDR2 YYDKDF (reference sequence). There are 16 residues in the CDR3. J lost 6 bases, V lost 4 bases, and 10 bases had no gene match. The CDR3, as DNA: TGTGCCACCAGCAATCTCGGACAGGGCCGCGCCGGGGAGCTGTTTTTT. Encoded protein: CATSNLGQGRAGELFF.

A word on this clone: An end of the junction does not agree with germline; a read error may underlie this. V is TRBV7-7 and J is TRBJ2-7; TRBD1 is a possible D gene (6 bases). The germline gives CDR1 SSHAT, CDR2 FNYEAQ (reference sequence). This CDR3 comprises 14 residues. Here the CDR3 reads CASSNDRFPYEQYF. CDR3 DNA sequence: TGTGCTAGCAGCAATGACAGGTTTCCCTACGAGCAGTACTTC.

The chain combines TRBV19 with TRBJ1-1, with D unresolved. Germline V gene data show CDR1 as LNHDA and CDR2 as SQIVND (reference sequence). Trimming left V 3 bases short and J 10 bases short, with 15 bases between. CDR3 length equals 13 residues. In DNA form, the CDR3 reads TGTGCCAGTAGTATTGTAGTGGGCTCAGGAGCTTTCTTT. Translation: CASSIVVGSGAFF.

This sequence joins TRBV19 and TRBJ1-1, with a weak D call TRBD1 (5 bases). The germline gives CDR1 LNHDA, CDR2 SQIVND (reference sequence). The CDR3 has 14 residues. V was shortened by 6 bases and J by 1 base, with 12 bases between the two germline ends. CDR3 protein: CASSDSRGNTEAFF. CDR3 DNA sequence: TGTGCCAGTAGCGACAGTAGAGGGAACACTGAAGCTTTCTTT.

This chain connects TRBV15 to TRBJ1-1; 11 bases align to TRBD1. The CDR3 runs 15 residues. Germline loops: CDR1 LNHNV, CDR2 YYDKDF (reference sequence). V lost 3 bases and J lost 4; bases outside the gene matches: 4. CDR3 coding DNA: TGTGCCACCAGCAGGACCGGGACAGGGGGCACTGAAGCTTTCTTT. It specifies CATSRTGTGGTEAFF.

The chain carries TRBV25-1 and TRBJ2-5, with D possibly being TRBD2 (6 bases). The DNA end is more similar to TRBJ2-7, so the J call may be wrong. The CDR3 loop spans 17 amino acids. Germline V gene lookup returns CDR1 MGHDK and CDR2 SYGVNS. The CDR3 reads CASSEVGAGSGSYEQYF. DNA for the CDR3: TGTGCCAGCAGTGAGGTGGGTGCGGGATCGGGTTCCTACGAGCAGTACTTC.

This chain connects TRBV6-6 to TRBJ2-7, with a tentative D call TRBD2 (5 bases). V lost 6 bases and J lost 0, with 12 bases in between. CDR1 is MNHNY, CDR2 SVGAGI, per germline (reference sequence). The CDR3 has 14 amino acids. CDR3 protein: CASRSGPSSYEQYF. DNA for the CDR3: TGTGCCAGCAGGAGCGGACCCAGCTCCTACGAGCAGTACTTC.

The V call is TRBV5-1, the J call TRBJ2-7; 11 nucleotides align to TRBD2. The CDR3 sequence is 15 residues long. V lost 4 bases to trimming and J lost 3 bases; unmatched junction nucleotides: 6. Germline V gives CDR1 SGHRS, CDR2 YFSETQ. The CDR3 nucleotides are TGCGCCAGCAGCCAAGAACTAGCGGGAGTCTACGAGCAGTACTTC. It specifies CASSQELAGVYEQYF.

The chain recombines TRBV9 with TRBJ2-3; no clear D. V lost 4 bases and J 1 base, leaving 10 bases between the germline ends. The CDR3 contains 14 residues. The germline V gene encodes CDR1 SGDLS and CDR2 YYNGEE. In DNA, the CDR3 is TGTGCCAGCAGCCCCCGCAGCGGCACAGATACGCAGTATTTT. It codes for CASSPRSGTDTQYF.